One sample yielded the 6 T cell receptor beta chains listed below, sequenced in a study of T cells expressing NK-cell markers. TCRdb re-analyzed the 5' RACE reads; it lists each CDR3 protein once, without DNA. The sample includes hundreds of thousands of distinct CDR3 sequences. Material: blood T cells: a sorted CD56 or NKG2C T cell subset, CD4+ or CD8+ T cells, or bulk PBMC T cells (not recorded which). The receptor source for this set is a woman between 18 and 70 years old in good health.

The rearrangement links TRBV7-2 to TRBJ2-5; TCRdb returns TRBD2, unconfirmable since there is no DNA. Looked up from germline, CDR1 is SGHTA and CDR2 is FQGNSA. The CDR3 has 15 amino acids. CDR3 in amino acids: CASSLERPGGETQYF.

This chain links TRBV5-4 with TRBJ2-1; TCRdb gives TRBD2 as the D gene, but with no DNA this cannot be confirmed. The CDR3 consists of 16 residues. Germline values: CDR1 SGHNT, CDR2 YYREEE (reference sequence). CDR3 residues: CASSSLSSGAYNEQFF.

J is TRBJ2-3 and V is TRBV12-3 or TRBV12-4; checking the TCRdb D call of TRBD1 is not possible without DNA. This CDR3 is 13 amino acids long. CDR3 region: CASSYTGTDTQYF.

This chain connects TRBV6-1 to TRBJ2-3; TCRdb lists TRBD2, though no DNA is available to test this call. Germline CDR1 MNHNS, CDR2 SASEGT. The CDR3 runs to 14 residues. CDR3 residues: CASRLGLAGDTQYF.

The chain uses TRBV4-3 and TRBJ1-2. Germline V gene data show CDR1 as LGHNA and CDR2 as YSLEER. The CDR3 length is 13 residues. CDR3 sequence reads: CASSQITQGHYTF.

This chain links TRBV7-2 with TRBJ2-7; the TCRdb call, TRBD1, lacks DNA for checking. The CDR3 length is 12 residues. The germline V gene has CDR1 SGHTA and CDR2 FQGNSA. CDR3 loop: CASSYQRTEQYF.